This T cell receptor (beta chain) was identified during a study of blood T cell repertoires in COVID-19. Overall study: The study drew acute and convalescent COVID-19 samples from the United States, Italy and Spain. The analysed material was cDNA or gDNA that came from T cells, B-cell-depleted T cells, or PBMCs.

V was cut by 4 bases and J by 3 bases, with 10 bases left in between. The CDR3 contains 13 residues. From germline, CDR1 is SGHDN and CDR2 FVKESK. In the authors' workflow: Counts of nucleated cells, estimated from reference gene primer amplification, were obtained. The protocol was immunoSEQ multiplex PCR, while the TCRdb copy is restricted to in-frame clones and leaves out a portion. The V and J calls and clone size come from that table; D and trimming were worked out from the DNA. The repertoire has about 54,000 clones, more than 75% of them found once; the top ten carry approximately 8%. What was sequenced was peripheral blood. J is TRBJ2-7 and V is TRBV14, with D possibly being TRBD2 (5 bases). This clonotype was obtained from a man aged 50-59 years with active COVID-19. CDR3 sequence (DNA): TGTGCCAGCAGCCCAAACCGGGACTACGAGCAGTACTTC. This gives the protein CASSPNRDYEQYF.